Listed below are T cell receptor beta chains from one sample, sequenced in a study of OX40 agonist ivuxolimab in advanced cancers. Sequenced by immunoSEQ multiplex PCR; TCRdb stores in-frame clones only, minus some. This repertoire shows more than 50,000 clones, under 90% found once; its top ten account for over 1.3%. This material consisted of CD4+ or CD8+ T cells sorted from blood, taken in a trial of the OX40 agonist ivuxolimab. These receptors were obtained from an adult with an advanced solid tumor such as melanoma, head and neck, liver or kidney cancer. Both conserved end residues are trimmed from each CDR3. D genes are given only for firm matches. Clone size is given for some rows only: seen once, a few or many times, or a class if the clone is expanded.

TRBV5-6,-,TRBJ1-3,-,ASSLALKWESSGNTIY
TRBV11-3,TRBD2,TRBJ2-2,-,ASSPRGLAGVFTGELF
TRBV9,-,TRBJ2-5,-,ASSASGRETQY
TRBV19,-,TRBJ2-2,-,ASSEGSSPGELF
TRBV30,TRBD2,TRBJ2-5,-,AWSPGLAGETQY
TRBV4-2,TRBD1,TRBJ1-2,-,ASSLRQGAVSGYT
TRBV6-6,-,TRBJ1-6,once,ASSQTGTAYNSPLH
TRBV6-5,TRBD2,TRBJ2-1,-,ASSRAGGPYNEQF
TRBV5-4,-,TRBJ2-5,-,ASSLALNRQETQY
TRBV4-1,-,TRBJ2-7,-,ASSQDIGGSLYEQY
TRBV7-6,-,TRBJ1-1,-,ASSPGGQRNTEAF
TRBV5-5,-,TRBJ2-7,-,ASSLSGQGLYVEQY
TRBV20-1,-,TRBJ1-5,few,SAGKNQPQH
TRBV5-5,TRBD1,TRBJ2-7,-,ASSADRVSEQY
TRBV5-1,-,TRBJ2-5,-,ASSPQGIGGTETQY
TRBV7-6,-,TRBJ2-2,-,ASSSRGVSVTGELF
TRBV29-1,-,TRBJ1-2,-,SVSEGRNYGYT
TRBV5-1,-,TRBJ1-4,once,ASSSTGEKLF
TRBV7-9,-,TRBJ1-1,-,ASSLRDNTEAF
TRBV11-2,-,TRBJ1-2,-,ASSLIQGRVSNYGYT
TRBV7-9,TRBD1,TRBJ2-2,-,ASSSGQATGELF
TRBV11-2,-,TRBJ2-1,-,ASSPAGVNEQF
TRBV5-6,TRBD1,TRBJ1-4,-,ASSQGTATNEKLF
TRBV11-3,TRBD1,TRBJ1-1,-,ASSLGQGDLRTEAF
TRBV18,-,TRBJ1-5,-,ASSRGDTDQPQH
TRBV11-2,TRBD1,TRBJ2-7,-,AGSFSGQGAYEQY
TRBV4-1,-,TRBJ1-2,-,ASSRGTLTNYGYT
TRBV27,-,TRBJ2-7,-,ASSYKAVSSYEQY